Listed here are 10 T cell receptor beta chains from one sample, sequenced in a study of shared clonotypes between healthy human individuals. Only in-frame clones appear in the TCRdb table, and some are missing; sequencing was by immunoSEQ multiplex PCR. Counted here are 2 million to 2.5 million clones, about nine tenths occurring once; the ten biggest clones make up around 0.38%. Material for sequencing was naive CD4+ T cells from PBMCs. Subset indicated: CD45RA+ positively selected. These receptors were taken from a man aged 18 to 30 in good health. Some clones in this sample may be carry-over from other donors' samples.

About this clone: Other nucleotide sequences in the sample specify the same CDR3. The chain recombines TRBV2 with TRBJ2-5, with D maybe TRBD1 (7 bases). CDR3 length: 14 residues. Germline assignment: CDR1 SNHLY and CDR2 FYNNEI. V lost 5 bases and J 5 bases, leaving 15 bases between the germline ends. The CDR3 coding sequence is TGTGCCAGCAGTCCAAGGACAGGAGGGGAGACCCAGTACTTC. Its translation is CASSPRTGGETQYF. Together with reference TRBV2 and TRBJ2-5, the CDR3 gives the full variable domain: EPEVTQTPSHQVTQMGQEVILRCVPISNHLYFYWYRQILGQKVEFLVSFYNNEISEKSEIFDDQFSVERPDGSNFTLKIRSTKLEDSAMYFCASSPRTGGETQYFGPGTRLLVL.

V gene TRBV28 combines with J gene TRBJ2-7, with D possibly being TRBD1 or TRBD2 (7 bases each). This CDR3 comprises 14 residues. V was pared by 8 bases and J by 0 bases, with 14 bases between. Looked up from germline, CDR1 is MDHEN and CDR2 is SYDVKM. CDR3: CASWEGAGSYEQYF. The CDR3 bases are TGTGCCAGCTGGGAGGGGGCGGGCTCCTACGAGCAGTACTTC.

This chain's CDR3 is CASSLVPGVGGNTNYGYTF. The CDR3 coding sequence is TGTGCCAGCAGCTTAGTCCCCGGCGTGGGCGGAAATACGAACTATGGCTACACCTTC. The V gene is TRBV11-2, the J gene TRBJ1-2; D is unclear. The CDR3 is 19 amino acids. V dropped 1 base and J dropped 2 bases, with 23 bases sitting between them. Germline values: CDR1 SGHAT, CDR2 FQNNGV.

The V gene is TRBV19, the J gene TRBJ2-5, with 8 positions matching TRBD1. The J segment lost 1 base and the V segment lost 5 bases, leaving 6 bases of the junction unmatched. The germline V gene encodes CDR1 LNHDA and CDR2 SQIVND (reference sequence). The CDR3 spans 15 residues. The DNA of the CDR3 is TGTGCCAGTAGTTCCCTGGACAGGGTCCAAGAGACCCAGTACTTC. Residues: CASSSLDRVQETQYF. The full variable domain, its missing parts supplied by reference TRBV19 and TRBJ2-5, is DGGITQSPKYLFRKEGQNVTLSCEQNLNHDAMYWYRQDPGQGLRLIYYSQIVNDFQKGDIAEGYSVSREKKESFPLTVTSAQKNPTAFYLCASSSLDRVQETQYFGPGTRLLVL.

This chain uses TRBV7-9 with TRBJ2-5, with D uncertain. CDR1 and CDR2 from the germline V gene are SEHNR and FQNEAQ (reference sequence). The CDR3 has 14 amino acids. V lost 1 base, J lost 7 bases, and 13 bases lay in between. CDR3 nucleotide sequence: TGTGCCAGCAGCTTAGTGGCCCCATTGGGGACCCAGTACTTC. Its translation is CASSLVAPLGTQYF.

In nucleotides, the CDR3 is TGTGCCAGCAGCTTTGGTGGTTCCTACGAGCAGTACTTC. It specifies CASSFGGSYEQYF. The V and J genes are TRBV5-8 and TRBJ2-7; D is uncertain. There are 13 residues in the CDR3. V was cut by 2 bases and J by 1 base, with 7 bases left in between. Germline V CDR1 and CDR2: SGHTS, YDEGEE.

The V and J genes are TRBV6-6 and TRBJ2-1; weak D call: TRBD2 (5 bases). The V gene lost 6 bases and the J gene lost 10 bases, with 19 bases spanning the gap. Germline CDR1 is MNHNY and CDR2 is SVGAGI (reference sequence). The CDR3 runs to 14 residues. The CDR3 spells CASRPEALSREQFF. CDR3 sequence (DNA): TGTGCCAGCAGGCCGGAGGCCTTGTCGCGCGAGCAGTTCTTC.

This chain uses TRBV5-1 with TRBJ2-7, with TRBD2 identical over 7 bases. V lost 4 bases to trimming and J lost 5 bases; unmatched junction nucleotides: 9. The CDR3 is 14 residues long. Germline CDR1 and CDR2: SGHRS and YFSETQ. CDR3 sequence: CASSDSLAYNEQYF. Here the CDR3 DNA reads TGCGCCAGCAGCGACTCACTAGCGTATAACGAGCAGTACTTC.

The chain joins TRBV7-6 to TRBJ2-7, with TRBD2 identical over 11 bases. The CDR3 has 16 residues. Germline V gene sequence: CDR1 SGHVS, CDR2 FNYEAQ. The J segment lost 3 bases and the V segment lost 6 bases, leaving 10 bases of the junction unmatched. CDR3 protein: CASSRTGTSGLYEQYF. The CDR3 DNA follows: TGTGCCAGCAGTCGCACCGGGACTAGCGGCCTCTACGAGCAGTACTTC.

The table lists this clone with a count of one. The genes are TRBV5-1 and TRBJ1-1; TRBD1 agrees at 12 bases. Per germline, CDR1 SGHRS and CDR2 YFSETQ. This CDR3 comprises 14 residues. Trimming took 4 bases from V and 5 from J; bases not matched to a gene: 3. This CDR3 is CASSRDRGRTEAFF. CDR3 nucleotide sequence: TGCGCCAGCAGCCGGGACAGGGGGCGAACTGAAGCTTTCTTT.